The 6 T cell receptor beta chains below all came from one sample that was sequenced in a study of T-cell memory formation after mild COVID-19. TCRdb recomputed calls from the 5' RACE reads with MiXCR, one row per CDR3 protein. The repertoire holds under 250,000 distinct CDR3 sequences, with 15% as singletons. Sequenced input: PBMCs or a T cell subset sorted from them (not recorded which). These receptors originate from an adult woman who had mild COVID-19 (a few samples of this study predate the infection). Cell type and time point are not known.

This clonotype was seen repeatedly, ten times or more. The CDR3 DNA is TGTGCCAGCAGTCCCCATTTCTACACCTTC. The encoded protein is CASSPHFYTF. V gene TRBV12-3 or TRBV12-4 combines with J gene TRBJ1-2; D is uncertain. Trimming left V 5 bases short and J 10 bases short, with 8 bases between. The CDR3 consists of 10 residues.

The CDR3, as DNA: TGCAGCGTTGTGCGGGGACAAGAGACCCAGTACTTC. Its protein is CSVVRGQETQYF. The rearrangement uses TRBV29-1 and TRBJ2-5; TRBD2 might be the D (6 bases). Trimming removed 4 bases at V and 2 bases at J, with 8 bases between. In germline, CDR1 is SQVTM, CDR2 ANQGSEA. The CDR3 length is 12 residues.

The chain combines TRBV14 with TRBJ2-7; D unclear. This CDR3 region has 14 residues. CDR1 SGHDN and CDR2 FVKESK come from the germline V gene. Trimming removed 0 bases at V and 6 bases at J, with 12 bases between. The CDR3 coding sequence is TGTGCCAGCAGCCAAGATCGGACCCGCTCCGAGCAGTACTTC. Amino acids: CASSQDRTRSEQYF.

This clonotype came up a few times. V usage is TRBV5-1 and J usage is TRBJ2-2; D call uncertain. The CDR3 is 13 amino acids. The V end was cut by 6 bases, the J end by 3 bases, with 9 bases between. The germline V gene has CDR1 SGHRS and CDR2 YFSETQ. Here the CDR3 DNA reads TGCGCCAGCACCCTGCGCGACACCGGGGAGCTGTTTTTT. It encodes CASTLRDTGELFF. Drawing the rest from reference TRBV5-1 and TRBJ2-2, the complete variable domain is KAGVTQTPRYLIKTRGQQVTLSCSPISGHRSVSWYQQTPGQGLQFLFEYFSETQRNKGNFPGRFSGRQFSNSRSEMNVSTLELGDSALYLCASTLRDTGELFFGEGSRLTVL.

This clonotype has only a few counts. The chain links TRBV5-5 to TRBJ1-1; TRBD1 might be the D (5 bases). The V end lost 2 bases, the J end lost 5 bases, and 13 bases lay between the germline ends. Germline values: CDR1 SGHKS, CDR2 YYEKEE (reference sequence). This CDR3 region has 14 residues. CDR3 bases: TGTGCCAGCAGCTTACATGGGGGAAATACTGAAGCTTTCTTT. Its translation is CASSLHGGNTEAFF.

This clonotype was seen a few times. This chain connects TRBV27 to TRBJ2-4; the match to TRBD1 covers 8 bases. V shed 4 bases and J 3 bases; nucleotides not matched to a gene: 8. Germline values: CDR1 MNHEY, CDR2 SMNVEV (reference sequence). The CDR3 runs to 16 residues. The CDR3 nucleotides read TGTGCCAGCAGTTCACTCAAAACAGGGGGCAAAAACATTCAGTACTTC. Its translation is CASSSLKTGGKNIQYF.